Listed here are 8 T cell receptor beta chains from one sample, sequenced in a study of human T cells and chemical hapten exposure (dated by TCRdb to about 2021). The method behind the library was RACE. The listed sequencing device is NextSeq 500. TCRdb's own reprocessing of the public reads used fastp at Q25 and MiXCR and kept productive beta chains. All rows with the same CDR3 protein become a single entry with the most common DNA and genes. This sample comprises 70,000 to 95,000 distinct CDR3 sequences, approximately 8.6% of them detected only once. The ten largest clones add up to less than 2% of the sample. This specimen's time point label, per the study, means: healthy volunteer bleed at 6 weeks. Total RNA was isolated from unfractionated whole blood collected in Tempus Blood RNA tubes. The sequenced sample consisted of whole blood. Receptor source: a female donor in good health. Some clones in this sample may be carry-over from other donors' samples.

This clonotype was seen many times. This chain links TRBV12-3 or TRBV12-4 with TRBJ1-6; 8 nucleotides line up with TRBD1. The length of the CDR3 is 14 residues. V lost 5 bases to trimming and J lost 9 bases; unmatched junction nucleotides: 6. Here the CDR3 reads CASSPGQGGSPLHF. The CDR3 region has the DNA TGTGCCAGCAGTCCCGGACAGGGTGGTTCACCCCTCCACTTT.

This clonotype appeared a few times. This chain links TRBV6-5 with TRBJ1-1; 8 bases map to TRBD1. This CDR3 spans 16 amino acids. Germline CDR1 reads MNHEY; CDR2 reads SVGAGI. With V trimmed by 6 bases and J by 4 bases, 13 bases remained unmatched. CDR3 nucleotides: TGTGCCAGCAGCCAGAGAGAGACAGGGGTTGGCACTGAAGCTTTCTTT. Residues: CASSQRETGVGTEAFF.

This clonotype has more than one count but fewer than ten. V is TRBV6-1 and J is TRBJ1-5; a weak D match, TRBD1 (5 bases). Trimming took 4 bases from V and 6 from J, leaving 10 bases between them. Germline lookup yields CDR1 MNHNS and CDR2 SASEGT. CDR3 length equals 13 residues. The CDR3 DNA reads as TGTGCCAGCAGTGTAGCAGGGCCTCAGCCCCAGCATTTT. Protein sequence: CASSVAGPQPQHF.

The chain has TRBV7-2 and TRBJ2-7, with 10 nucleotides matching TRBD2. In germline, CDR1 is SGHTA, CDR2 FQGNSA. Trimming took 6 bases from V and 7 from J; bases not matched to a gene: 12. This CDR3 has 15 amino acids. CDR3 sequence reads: CASSQTAGGLGEQYF. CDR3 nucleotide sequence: TGTGCCAGCAGTCAAACAGCGGGGGGGTTGGGGGAGCAGTACTTC.

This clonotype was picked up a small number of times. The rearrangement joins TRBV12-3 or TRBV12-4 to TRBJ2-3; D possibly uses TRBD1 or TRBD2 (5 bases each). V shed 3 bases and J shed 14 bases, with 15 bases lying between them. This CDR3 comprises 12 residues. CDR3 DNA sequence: TGTGCCAGCAGTTTCGGGGCTAGTCCAGTGTATTTT. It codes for CASSFGASPVYF.

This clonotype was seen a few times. CDR3 DNA: TGTGCCTGGAGTGTATCGCTGCTGAACAATGAGCAGTTCTTC. Its protein is CAWSVSLLNNEQFF. The chain joins TRBV30 to TRBJ2-1; D is ambiguous. Germline V CDR1 and CDR2: GTSNPN, SVGIG (reference sequence). Trimming removed 0 bases at V and 5 bases at J, with 11 bases between. CDR3 length: 14 amino acids. The complete variable domain, with remaining parts taken from reference TRBV30 and TRBJ2-1, reads SQTIHQWPATLVQPVGSPLSLECTVEGTSNPNLYWYRQAAGRGLQLLFYSVGIGQISSEVPQNLSASRPQDRQFILSSKKLLLSDSGFYLCAWSVSLLNNEQFFGPGTRLTVL.

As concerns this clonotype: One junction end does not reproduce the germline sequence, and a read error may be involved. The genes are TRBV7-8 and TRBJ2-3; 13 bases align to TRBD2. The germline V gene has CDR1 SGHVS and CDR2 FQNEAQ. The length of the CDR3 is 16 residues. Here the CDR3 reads CARSLGLAGDTDTQYF. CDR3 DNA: TGTGCCAGAAGCTTAGGACTAGCGGGGGACACAGATACGCAGTATTTT.

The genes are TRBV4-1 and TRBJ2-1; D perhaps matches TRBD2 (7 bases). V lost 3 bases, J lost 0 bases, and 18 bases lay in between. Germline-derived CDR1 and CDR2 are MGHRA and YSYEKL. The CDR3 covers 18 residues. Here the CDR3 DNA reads TGCGCCAGCAGCCATTTTCTCCGGGGGGCCATCTCCTACAATGAGCAGTTCTTC. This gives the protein CASSHFLRGAISYNEQFF.